Listed here are 25 T cell receptor beta chains from one sample, sequenced in a study of long-term antiretroviral therapy in people with HIV. Run at survey level, the immunoSEQ assay was version v3.0. TCRdb keeps only in-frame clones here, not all; method: immunoSEQ multiplex PCR. Of tens of thousands of clones listed, around 90% are singletons. Sample: unsorted PBMCs, taken roughly 4.5 years after starting antiretroviral therapy. The receptor set was obtained from a young man with HIV.

V and J are TRBV6-5 and TRBJ1-2; 9 bases align to TRBD1. The CDR3 is made up of 14 amino acids. Germline trimming cut 6 bases from V and 4 bases from J; bases unmatched to any gene: 6. CDR1 is MNHEY, CDR2 SVGAGI, per germline. The CDR3 spells CASRTPGQGYGYTF. CDR3 nucleotide sequence: TGTGCCAGCAGGACCCCGGGACAGGGCTATGGCTACACCTTC.

V usage is TRBV11-3 and J usage is TRBJ2-7, with D perhaps matching TRBD2 (6 bases). Trimming removed 4 bases from V and 5 bases from J, with 12 bases in between. CDR3 size: 13 residues. Germline values: CDR1 SGHNT, CDR2 YENEEA. This CDR3 reads CASSSGPGDEQYF. As DNA, the CDR3 is TGTGCCAGCAGCTCCGGACCGGGGGACGAGCAGTACTTC.

The chain is built from TRBV15 and TRBJ2-5; no firm D call. With 0 bases removed from V and 5 bases from J, the gap between germline ends came to 7 bases. This CDR3 region has 13 residues. The V gene's germline CDR1 is LNHNV and CDR2 YYDKDF (reference sequence). The CDR3 DNA reads TGTGCCACCAGCAGAGATCAGAGGGAGACCCAGTACTTC. Protein product: CATSRDQRETQYF.

J is TRBJ2-3 and V is TRBV18; the match to TRBD1 covers 8 bases. With 2 bases clipped from V and 6 bases from J, the junction kept 7 bases outside the gene matches. There are 15 residues in the CDR3. CDR1 and CDR2 from the germline V gene are KGHSH and LQKENI. The CDR3 sequence: CASSPAGGWTDTQYF. The CDR3 nucleotides are TGTGCCAGCTCACCAGCAGGGGGCTGGACGGATACGCAGTATTTT. The full variable domain, with the rest looked up from reference TRBV18 and TRBJ2-3, is NAGVMQNPRHLVRRRGQEARLRCSPMKGHSHVYWYRQLPEEGLKFMVYLQKENIIDESGMPKERFSAEFPKEGPSILRIQQVVRGDSAAYFCASSPAGGWTDTQYFGPGTRLTVL.

This sequence joins TRBV4-3 and TRBJ2-2; unclear D gene. Germline V gene sequence: CDR1 LGHNA, CDR2 YSLEER. The CDR3 is 11 residues long. V lost 6 bases to trimming and J lost 6 bases, with 5 bases between them. The CDR3 loop reads CASSRAGELFF. The CDR3 coding sequence is TGCGCCAGCAGTAGGGCCGGGGAGCTGTTTTTT.

The rearrangement uses TRBV4-2 and TRBJ1-1; D is undetermined. The CDR3 sequence is 15 residues long. Per the germline V gene, CDR1 is LGHNA and CDR2 is YNFKEQ. Trimming took off 3 bases at V and 3 bases at J, with 14 bases between the two ends. This CDR3 reads CASSQPGSEHTEAFF. The CDR3 nucleotides read TGTGCCAGCAGCCAGCCCGGGAGCGAGCACACTGAAGCTTTCTTT.

This rearrangement joins TRBV7-6 to TRBJ1-3; no definite D call. Germline V gives CDR1 SGHVS, CDR2 FNYEAQ. V was clipped by 8 bases and J by 9 bases, with 14 bases between them. There are 12 residues in the CDR3. Written as DNA, the CDR3 is TGTGCCAGCGGACCACTGGAAGGCACCATATATTTT. Amino acids: CASGPLEGTIYF.

The chain uses TRBV6-1 and TRBJ2-1, with D perhaps TRBD1 or TRBD2 (5 bases each). Looked up from germline, CDR1 is MNHNS and CDR2 is SASEGT. The V end was cut by 4 bases, the J end by 14 bases, with 15 bases between. The CDR3 loop spans 12 amino acids. CDR3 region: CASSVTGWDEFF. Here the CDR3 DNA reads TGTGCCAGCAGTGTAACGGGATGGGACGAGTTCTTC.

The V gene is TRBV29-1, the J gene TRBJ2-7, with a weak D call TRBD2 (6 bases). Trimming shortened V by 1 base and J by 3 bases, and 10 bases separated the two germline ends. In germline, CDR1 is SQVTM, CDR2 ANQGSEA. This CDR3 contains 13 residues. CDR3 DNA: TGCAGCGTTGAAGGCTTAGCGGACTACGAGCAGTACTTC. Translated, it gives CSVEGLADYEQYF.

The rearrangement joins TRBV4-1 to TRBJ1-4; D not certain. The V and J ends lost 0 bases and 14 bases respectively, with 10 bases between them. Germline CDR1 reads MGHRA; CDR2 reads YSYEKL. This CDR3 has 12 amino acids. DNA for the CDR3: TGCGCCAGCAGCCAAGATGGACGTGGGCTGTTTTTT. Its translation: CASSQDGRGLFF.

This chain connects TRBV11-2 to TRBJ1-1, with D tentatively TRBD1 (5 bases). CDR1 SGHAT and CDR2 FQNNGV come from the germline V gene. This CDR3 spans 11 amino acids. V dropped 5 bases and J dropped 11 bases, with 12 bases sitting between them. The chain's CDR3 is CASSADGAAFF. The CDR3 bases are TGTGCCAGCAGCGCTGACGGGGCCGCTTTCTTT. The entire variable domain, with the rest obtained from reference TRBV11-2 and TRBJ1-1, is as follows: EAGVAQSPRYKIIEKRQSVAFWCNPISGHATLYWYQQILGQGPKLLIQFQNNGVVDDSQLPKDRFSAERLKGVDSTLKIQPAKLEDSAVYLCASSADGAAFFGQGTRLTVV.

This clone is a singleton in its sample. The chain is built from TRBV28 and TRBJ1-2; possibly TRBD1 for D (5 bases). Trimming removed 1 base from V and 4 bases from J, with 16 bases in between. Germline-derived CDR1 and CDR2 are MDHEN and SYDVKM. The CDR3 is 16 residues long. CDR3 in DNA: TGTGCCAGCAGTTTATTGAGAGAGGACACCCCCTATGGCTACACCTTC. Its translation is CASSLLREDTPYGYTF.

The chain is built from TRBV6-5 and TRBJ2-7; 12 bases are shared with TRBD2. Per germline, CDR1 MNHEY and CDR2 SVGAGI. The CDR3 has 15 residues. Trimming removed 7 bases from V and 4 bases from J; junction bases left unmatched: 8. CDR3 DNA sequence: TGTGCCAGCACACCCTCTAGCGGGAGGGATTACGAGCAGTACTTC. Its translation is CASTPSSGRDYEQYF.

The CDR3 DNA follows: TGTGCCAGCAGCCTACCGGAGTTCACAGATACGCAGTATTTT. It encodes CASSLPEFTDTQYF. The rearrangement uses TRBV7-9 and TRBJ2-3; D gene unclear. V was pared by 5 bases and J by 2 bases, with 11 bases between. Germline V gene lookup returns CDR1 SEHNR and CDR2 FQNEAQ (reference sequence). The CDR3 totals 14 residues.

This CDR3 reads CASSFAVSYEQYF. As DNA, the CDR3 is TGTGCCAGCAGCTTTGCGGTCTCCTACGAGCAGTACTTC. The chain joins TRBV11-2 to TRBJ2-7; D is uncertain. CDR1 is SGHAT, CDR2 FQNNGV, per germline. CDR3 length: 13 residues. V was pared by 3 bases and J by 0 bases, with 6 bases between.

This clone was found once. V is TRBV5-5 and J is TRBJ2-1; the match to TRBD2 covers 7 bases. Trimming cost V 2 bases and J 10 bases; bases outside gene matches: 12. The CDR3 runs 15 residues. Per the germline V gene, CDR1 is SGHKS and CDR2 is YYEKEE (reference sequence). CDR3 residues: CASSLRTRSPDEQFF. DNA of the CDR3: TGTGCCAGCAGCTTAAGGACTAGAAGCCCTGACGAGCAGTTCTTC.

This clone has only a few counts. CDR3 sequence: CASSPYHSPSAEQYF. The CDR3 DNA reads as TGCGCCAGCAGCCCATATCACAGCCCGTCTGCGGAGCAGTACTTC. The chain carries TRBV4-3 and TRBJ2-7; D remains ambiguous. The CDR3 loop spans 15 amino acids. Germline CDR1 LGHNA, CDR2 YSLEER. Trimming took 4 bases from V and 7 from J, leaving 20 bases between them.

The sample holds a few counts of this clone. This rearrangement joins TRBV14 to TRBJ2-7; D is undetermined. This CDR3 is built from 12 residues. V was shortened by 1 base and J by 3 bases, with 4 bases between the two germline ends. In germline, CDR1 is SGHDN, CDR2 FVKESK. The CDR3 is CASSQGVYEQYF. The DNA of the CDR3 is TGTGCCAGCAGCCAAGGGGTCTACGAGCAGTACTTC. Complete variable domain (other parts from reference TRBV14 and TRBJ2-7): EAGVTQFPSHSVIEKGQTVTLRCDPISGHDNLYWYRRVMGKEIKFLLHFVKESKQDESGMPNNRFLAERTGGTYSTLKVQPAELEDSGVYFCASSQGVYEQYFGPGTRLTVT.

The rearrangement joins TRBV19 to TRBJ2-7; D gene uncertain. Germline-derived CDR1 and CDR2 are LNHDA and SQIVND (reference sequence). V was pared by 7 bases and J by 0 bases, with 10 bases between. The CDR3 extends over 13 amino acids. The CDR3 coding sequence is TGTGCCAGTAAATCCTACAGCTCCTACGAGCAGTACTTC. Its translation is CASKSYSSYEQYF. The variable domain in full, with the rest retrieved from reference TRBV19 and TRBJ2-7, is DGGITQSPKYLFRKEGQNVTLSCEQNLNHDAMYWYRQDPGQGLRLIYYSQIVNDFQKGDIAEGYSVSREKKESFPLTVTSAQKNPTAFYLCASKSYSSYEQYFGPGTRLTVT.

CDR3 residues: CASSQGDGAATNEKLFF. The CDR3, as DNA: TGCGCCAGCAGCCAAGGCGACGGGGCCGCAACTAATGAAAAACTGTTTTTT. This sequence joins TRBV4-3 and TRBJ1-4; possible D gene TRBD1, 5 bases. Germline lookup yields CDR1 LGHNA and CDR2 YSLEER. This CDR3 has 17 amino acids. V dropped 1 base and J dropped 0 bases, with 12 bases sitting between them.

The V call is TRBV7-9, the J call TRBJ2-5; D gene uncertain. Germline V lookup: CDR1 SEHNR, CDR2 FQNEAQ (reference sequence). V was trimmed by 2 bases and J by 4 bases, leaving 5 bases between them. CDR3 length equals 12 residues. CDR3 bases: TGTGCCAGCAGCTTAAGTGGAGAGACCCAGTACTTC. Translation: CASSLSGETQYF.

This chain uses TRBV27 with TRBJ1-1; D may be TRBD1 (5 bases). Germline-derived CDR1 and CDR2 are MNHEY and SMNVEV (reference sequence). Trimming pared 6 bases from V and 0 bases from J, leaving 11 bases between. The length of the CDR3 is 14 residues. DNA of the CDR3: TGTGCCAGCAGCCCGGGACGGTTGAACACTGAAGCTTTCTTT. Translation gives CASSPGRLNTEAFF.

V and J are TRBV19 and TRBJ1-4, with D unresolved. Germline V lookup: CDR1 LNHDA, CDR2 SQIVND (reference sequence). V dropped 7 bases and J dropped 0 bases, with 9 bases sitting between them. CDR3 length equals 14 residues. The CDR3 loop reads CASNGGATNEKLFF. The CDR3 coding sequence is TGTGCCAGTAATGGCGGGGCAACTAATGAAAAACTGTTTTTT.

This rearrangement joins TRBV15 to TRBJ2-3; D perhaps matches TRBD2 (6 bases). Germline values: CDR1 LNHNV, CDR2 YYDKDF (reference sequence). This CDR3 is 17 amino acids long. V lost 6 bases to trimming and J lost 0 bases, with 19 bases between them. CDR3 residues: CATRRSGWGTSTDTQYF. CDR3 bases: TGTGCCACCAGACGAAGCGGGTGGGGTACTAGCACAGATACGCAGTATTTT.

The chain is built from TRBV29-1 and TRBJ2-2; D is unresolved. Trimming pared 4 bases from V and 1 base from J, leaving 4 bases between. This CDR3 is built from 12 residues. Germline values: CDR1 SQVTM, CDR2 ANQGSEA. This CDR3 reads CSVGVNTGELFF. CDR3 DNA: TGCAGCGTTGGGGTGAACACCGGGGAGCTGTTTTTT.